This T cell receptor beta chain was documented in a study of blood T cell repertoires in COVID-19. Repertoires were generated with immunoSEQ multiplex PCR, while TCRdb's copy carries only in-frame clones and drops some. The profile covers around 300,000 clones, with 85% to 90% appearing a single time and under 3.5% taken by the ten largest. This clonotype was sampled from a woman between 25 and 40 years old with COVID-19, enrolled during active disease. The sequenced sample consisted of peripheral blood.

The CDR3 DNA reads as TGTGCCAGCAGGACCCCGGACAGGGTGGCCTATGGCTACACCTTC. It yields the protein CASRTPDRVAYGYTF. This chain joins TRBV2 and TRBJ1-2, with TRBD1 matching over 8 bases. This CDR3 spans 15 amino acids. Germline CDR1 is SNHLY and CDR2 is FYNNEI. V lost 6 bases to trimming and J lost 4 bases; unmatched junction nucleotides: 10.